The 21 T cell receptor beta chains below come from one sample, sequenced in a study of shared clonotypes between healthy human individuals. Generated by immunoSEQ multiplex PCR, the TCRdb table keeps only in-frame clones and is missing some. The data hold 1,400,000 or so clones, with approximately 98.5% observed a single time. The material sequenced was naive CD4+ T cells sorted from blood. Sample subset: CD45RA+ positively selected. The receptors originated from a man younger than 40 in good health.

This chain connects TRBV5-1 to TRBJ2-5, with TRBD2 matching 7 bases. The CDR3 has 13 amino acids. Germline CDR1 is SGHRS and CDR2 is YFSETQ. Trimming took 5 bases from V and 5 from J; bases not matched to a gene: 6. CDR3 coding DNA: TGCGCCAGCAGTGGGCGGCGGGAGGAGACCCAGTACTTC. Its protein product is CASSGRREETQYF.

V is TRBV30 and J is TRBJ1-2; D may be TRBD1 (6 bases). CDR3 size: 16 residues. V gave up 2 bases and J gave up 1 base, with 17 bases separating them. CDR1 and CDR2 (germline): GTSNPN, SVGIG (reference sequence). The CDR3 bases are TGTGCCTGGAGTATGGCAGGGGCCGGGGGTAACTATGGCTACACCTTC. This translates into CAWSMAGAGGNYGYTF.

This chain connects TRBV27 to TRBJ2-3, with TRBD1 as a possible D gene (5 bases). V was shortened by 2 bases and J by 5 bases, with 11 bases between the two germline ends. The CDR3 runs 14 residues. CDR1 and CDR2 from the germline V gene are MNHEY and SMNVEV (reference sequence). The CDR3 DNA reads as TGTGCCAGCAGTTTAAAGGGGTATGGAGATACGCAGTATTTT. This codes for CASSLKGYGDTQYF.

Note on this clone: Other DNA sequences in the sample encode the same CDR3. V and J are TRBV28 and TRBJ2-7; D is unclear. V was clipped by 6 bases and J by 1 base, with 7 bases between them. Germline CDR1 reads MDHEN; CDR2 reads SYDVKM. The CDR3 extends over 12 amino acids. CDR3 nucleotide sequence: TGTGCCAGCAGCCCTAATTCCTACGAGCAGTACTTC. Translation gives CASSPNSYEQYF.

J is TRBJ2-7 and V is TRBV4-3; tentatively, D is TRBD1 or TRBD2 (5 bases each). The CDR3 loop spans 14 amino acids. Germline V lookup: CDR1 LGHNA, CDR2 YSLEER. With 5 bases removed from V and 4 bases from J, the gap between germline ends came to 15 bases. The CDR3 sequence: CASSVNRGPYEQYF. CDR3 DNA: TGCGCCAGCAGCGTAAACCGGGGCCCGTACGAGCAGTACTTC.

The V and J genes are TRBV7-6 and TRBJ2-7; 9 bases match TRBD1. CDR1 is SGHVS, CDR2 FNYEAQ, per germline. This CDR3 region has 14 residues. The J segment lost 6 bases and the V segment lost 4 bases, leaving 7 bases of the junction unmatched. This chain's CDR3 is CASSYGQGTGEQYF. The CDR3 DNA is TGTGCCAGCAGCTACGGACAGGGGACGGGCGAGCAGTACTTC.

The gene calls are TRBV28 and TRBJ2-1; TRBD2 matches at 7 bases. The CDR3 totals 16 residues. Germline V gene sequence: CDR1 MDHEN, CDR2 SYDVKM. The J segment lost 6 bases and the V segment lost 5 bases, leaving 13 bases of the junction unmatched. This CDR3 reads CASSSRGWEGRNEQFF. CDR3 in DNA: TGTGCCAGCAGTAGTAGAGGATGGGAGGGCCGCAATGAGCAGTTCTTC.

The V call is TRBV10-2, the J call TRBJ2-7; 9 bases align to TRBD1. With V trimmed by 5 bases and J by 4 bases, 3 bases remained unmatched. Germline values: CDR1 WSHSY, CDR2 SAAADI. The CDR3 is made up of 13 amino acids. The CDR3 is CASSSGQGYEQYF. CDR3 nucleotides: TGCGCCAGCAGTTCGGGACAGGGTTACGAGCAGTACTTC.

The chain recombines TRBV4-3 with TRBJ2-7; the D gene is possibly TRBD2 (5 bases). CDR3 length: 16 amino acids. Trimming left V 0 bases short and J 0 bases short, with 12 bases between. The germline V gene encodes CDR1 LGHNA and CDR2 YSLEER. CDR3 DNA: TGCGCCAGCAGCCAAGAAATCCGGACTGACTCCTACGAGCAGTACTTC. It is translated as CASSQEIRTDSYEQYF.

V gene TRBV5-1 combines with J gene TRBJ2-1; 7 nucleotides match TRBD1. Germline loops: CDR1 SGHRS, CDR2 YFSETQ. Unmatched junction bases numbered 13, after V lost 2 bases and J lost 8 bases. The CDR3 is 16 residues long. In DNA, the CDR3 is TGCGCCAGCAGCTTCCGTACCCTGTCAGGGGGAGATGAGCAGTTCTTC. Translated: CASSFRTLSGGDEQFF.

The chain carries TRBV7-3 and TRBJ2-3; the match to TRBD2 covers 9 bases. The V and J ends lost 4 bases and 2 bases, in that order; junction bases with no gene match: 10. CDR3 length: 17 amino acids. Per the germline V gene, CDR1 is SGHTA and CDR2 is FQGTGA. CDR3 amino acids: CASSSLGGRAYTDTQYF. CDR3 nucleotide sequence: TGTGCCAGCAGCTCGTTAGGCGGGAGGGCCTACACAGATACGCAGTATTTT.

J is TRBJ2-1 and V is TRBV28; D is unresolved. The CDR3 runs to 13 residues. V was clipped by 3 bases and J by 5 bases, with 8 bases between them. Germline assignment: CDR1 MDHEN and CDR2 SYDVKM. For the CDR3, the DNA is TGTGCCAGCAGTTTTGGGTGGCACAATGAGCAGTTCTTC. This codes for CASSFGWHNEQFF.

The chain has TRBV5-4 and TRBJ1-2, with TRBD1 identical over 9 bases. This CDR3 is built from 15 residues. With 6 bases clipped from V and 2 bases from J, the junction kept 8 bases outside the gene matches. CDR1 is SGHNT and CDR2 is YYREEE in the germline V gene (reference sequence). The CDR3 nucleotides read TGTGCCAGCACCCTACAGGGGGCGCTGAACTATGGCTACACCTTC. Its translation is CASTLQGALNYGYTF.

This rearrangement joins TRBV30 to TRBJ1-2, with 9 positions matching TRBD1. The CDR3 covers 15 residues. Germline CDR1 is GTSNPN and CDR2 is SVGIG (reference sequence). V shed 3 bases and J 4 bases; nucleotides not matched to a gene: 9. CDR3 protein: CAWSSGQGRGYGYTF. In DNA form, the CDR3 reads TGTGCCTGGAGCAGCGGACAGGGGAGAGGCTATGGCTACACCTTC.

The chain joins TRBV7-3 to TRBJ2-1, with 10 bases matching TRBD2. From germline, CDR1 is SGHTA and CDR2 FQGTGA. With 1 base clipped from V and 6 bases from J, the junction kept 6 bases outside the gene matches. CDR3 length equals 16 residues. The CDR3 region has the DNA TGTGCCAGCAGCTTAATAGGGCTAGCGGGAGTCAATGAGCAGTTCTTC. Translated: CASSLIGLAGVNEQFF.

The J gene is TRBJ2-1, the V gene TRBV6-4; TRBD1 or TRBD2 may be the D gene (7 bases each). CDR3 size: 18 residues. Trimming took off 7 bases at V and 0 bases at J, with 22 bases between the two ends. The germline V gene has CDR1 MRHNA and CDR2 SNTAGT. In DNA, the CDR3 is TGTGCCAGCACCTCCAGGGGGGGGCCGTCGAGCTCCTACAATGAGCAGTTCTTC. This gives the protein CASTSRGGPSSSYNEQFF.

V usage is TRBV6-4 and J usage is TRBJ1-1; D perhaps matches TRBD1 (6 bases). CDR3 length: 14 amino acids. The germline gives CDR1 MRHNA, CDR2 SNTAGT. Deletions cut 4 bases from V and 10 bases from J, with 19 bases between. CDR3 coding DNA: TGTGCCAGCAGTGCGGACAGAGGGTTAGAAATAGCTTTCTTT. Translation: CASSADRGLEIAFF.

The genes are TRBV19 and TRBJ2-1; D may be TRBD2 (5 bases). The CDR3 covers 16 residues. The V end lost 4 bases, the J end lost 6 bases, and 19 bases lay between the germline ends. Germline V gene lookup returns CDR1 LNHDA and CDR2 SQIVND (reference sequence). The CDR3 DNA sequence: TGTGCCAGTAGTAACTCTGCGACAATTGCGGGCAATGAGCAGTTCTTC. It encodes CASSNSATIAGNEQFF. The variable domain in full, completed from reference TRBV19 and TRBJ2-1, reads DGGITQSPKYLFRKEGQNVTLSCEQNLNHDAMYWYRQDPGQGLRLIYYSQIVNDFQKGDIAEGYSVSREKKESFPLTVTSAQKNPTAFYLCASSNSATIAGNEQFFGPGTRLTVL.

This sequence joins TRBV27 and TRBJ2-7; possibly TRBD1 for D (6 bases). This CDR3 spans 15 amino acids. Looked up from germline, CDR1 is MNHEY and CDR2 is SMNVEV (reference sequence). V was clipped by 3 bases and J by 3 bases, with 15 bases between them. This CDR3 is CASSFDHREGYEQYF. The DNA for the CDR3 is TGTGCCAGCAGTTTTGACCACAGGGAAGGCTACGAGCAGTACTTC.

V and J are TRBV5-1 and TRBJ2-7; 7 bases align to TRBD1. V gave up 2 bases and J gave up 0 bases; unmatched junction bases: 8. Germline CDR1 SGHRS, CDR2 YFSETQ. The CDR3 totals 16 residues. The CDR3: CASSLLIQGDSYEQYF. The CDR3 DNA follows: TGCGCCAGCAGCTTATTAATTCAGGGGGACTCCTACGAGCAGTACTTC.

The chain has TRBV29-1 and TRBJ2-2; possibly TRBD1 for D (5 bases). Germline V CDR1 and CDR2: SQVTM, ANQGSEA. This CDR3 comprises 13 residues. V lost 5 bases and J 2 bases, leaving 9 bases between the germline ends. The CDR3 DNA is TGCAGCGTTAGGTGGGGCAACACCGGGGAGCTGTTTTTT. It codes for CSVRWGNTGELFF.